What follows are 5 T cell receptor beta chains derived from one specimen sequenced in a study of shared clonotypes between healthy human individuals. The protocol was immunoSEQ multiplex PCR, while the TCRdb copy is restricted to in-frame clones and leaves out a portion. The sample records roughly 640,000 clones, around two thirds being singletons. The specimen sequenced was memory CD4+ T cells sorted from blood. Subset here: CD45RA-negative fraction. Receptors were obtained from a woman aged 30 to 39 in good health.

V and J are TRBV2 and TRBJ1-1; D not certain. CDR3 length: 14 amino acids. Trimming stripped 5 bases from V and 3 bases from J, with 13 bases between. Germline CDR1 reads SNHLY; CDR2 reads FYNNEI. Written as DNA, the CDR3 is TGTGCCAGCAGTATCCCTGGGCGGTACACTGAAGCTTTCTTT. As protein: CASSIPGRYTEAFF.

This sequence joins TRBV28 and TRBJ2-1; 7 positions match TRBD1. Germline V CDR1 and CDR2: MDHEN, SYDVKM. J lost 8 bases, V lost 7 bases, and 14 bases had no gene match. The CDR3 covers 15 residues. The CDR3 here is CASTWIKTGYHEQFF. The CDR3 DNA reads TGTGCCAGCACATGGATAAAGACAGGGTATCATGAGCAGTTCTTC.

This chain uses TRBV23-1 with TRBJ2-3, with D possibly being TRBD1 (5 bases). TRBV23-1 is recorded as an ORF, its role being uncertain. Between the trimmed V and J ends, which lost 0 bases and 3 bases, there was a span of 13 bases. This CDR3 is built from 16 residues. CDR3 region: CASSQSCREGTDTQYF. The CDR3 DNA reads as TGCGCCAGCAGTCAATCCTGCAGGGAAGGAACAGATACGCAGTATTTT.

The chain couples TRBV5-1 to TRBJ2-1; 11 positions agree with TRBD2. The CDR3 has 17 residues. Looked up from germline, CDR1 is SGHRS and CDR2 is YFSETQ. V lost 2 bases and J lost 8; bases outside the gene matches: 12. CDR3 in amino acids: CASSFTTSGANLHEQFF. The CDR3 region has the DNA TGCGCCAGCAGCTTTACGACTAGCGGGGCTAACCTCCATGAGCAGTTCTTC. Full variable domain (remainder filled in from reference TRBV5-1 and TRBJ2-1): KAGVTQTPRYLIKTRGQQVTLSCSPISGHRSVSWYQQTPGQGLQFLFEYFSETQRNKGNFPGRFSGRQFSNSRSEMNVSTLELGDSALYLCASSFTTSGANLHEQFFGPGTRLTVL.

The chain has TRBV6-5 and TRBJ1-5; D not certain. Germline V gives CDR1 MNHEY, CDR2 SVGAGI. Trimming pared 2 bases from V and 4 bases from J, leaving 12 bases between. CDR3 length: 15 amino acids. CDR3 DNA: TGTGCCAGCAGTTACGAAGGCGGAAGGAATCAGCCCCAGCATTTT. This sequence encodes CASSYEGGRNQPQHF.